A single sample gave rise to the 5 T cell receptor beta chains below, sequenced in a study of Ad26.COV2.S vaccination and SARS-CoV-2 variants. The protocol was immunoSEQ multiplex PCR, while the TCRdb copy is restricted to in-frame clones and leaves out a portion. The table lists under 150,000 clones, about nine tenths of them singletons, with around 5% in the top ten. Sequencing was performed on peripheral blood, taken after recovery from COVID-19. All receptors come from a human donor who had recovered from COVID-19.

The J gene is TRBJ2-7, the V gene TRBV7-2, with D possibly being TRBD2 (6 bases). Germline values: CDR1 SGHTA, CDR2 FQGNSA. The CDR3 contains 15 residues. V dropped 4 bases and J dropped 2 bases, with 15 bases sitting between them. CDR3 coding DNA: TGTGCCAGCAGCTCGGGGGAAGACAATACCTACGAGCAGTACTTC. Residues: CASSSGEDNTYEQYF.

The CDR3 protein is CASSEAERSLHEQYF. DNA for the CDR3: TGTGCCAGCAGTGAAGCGGAACGGAGTTTACACGAGCAGTACTTC. This chain connects TRBV6-1 to TRBJ2-7, with unresolved D. CDR3 length: 15 amino acids. CDR1 is MNHNS and CDR2 is SASEGT in the germline V gene. Trimming left V 0 bases short and J 5 bases short, with 14 bases between.

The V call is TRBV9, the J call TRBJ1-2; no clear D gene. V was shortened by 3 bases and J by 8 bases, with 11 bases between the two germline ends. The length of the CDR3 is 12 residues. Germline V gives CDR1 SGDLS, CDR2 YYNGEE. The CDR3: CASSEIYRGYTF. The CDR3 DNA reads TGTGCCAGCAGCGAGATTTACCGGGGCTACACCTTC.

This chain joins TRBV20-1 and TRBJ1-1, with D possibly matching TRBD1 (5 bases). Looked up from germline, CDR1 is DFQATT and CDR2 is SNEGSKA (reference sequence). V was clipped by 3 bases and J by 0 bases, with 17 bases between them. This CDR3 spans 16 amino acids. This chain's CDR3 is CSASGRKGSLNTEAFF. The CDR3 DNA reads TGCAGTGCTAGTGGGCGTAAGGGGTCCTTGAACACTGAAGCTTTCTTT.

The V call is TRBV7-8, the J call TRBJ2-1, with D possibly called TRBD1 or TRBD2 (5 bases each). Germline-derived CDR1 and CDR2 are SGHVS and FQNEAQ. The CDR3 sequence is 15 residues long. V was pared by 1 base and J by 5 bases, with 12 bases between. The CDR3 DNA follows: TGTGCCAGCAGCTTAGTGACGGGGCGTAACAATGAGCAGTTCTTC. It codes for CASSLVTGRNNEQFF.